One sample yielded the 11 T cell receptor beta chains listed below, sequenced in a study of blood T cell repertoires in COVID-19. TCRdb's table, derived via immunoSEQ multiplex PCR, lists solely in-frame clones and lacks some. The data contain 200,000 to 300,000 clones, more than 65% of them singletons. The sample taken for sequencing was peripheral blood. All receptors derive from a man aged 35-49 years who had recovered from COVID-19.

The V call is TRBV10-2, the J call TRBJ1-2; TRBD1 might be the D (5 bases). V dropped 0 bases and J dropped 5 bases, with 10 bases sitting between them. This CDR3 comprises 14 residues. Germline CDR1 reads WSHSY; CDR2 reads SAAADI. Here the CDR3 reads CASSESWGLYGYTF. The CDR3 nucleotides are TGCGCCAGCAGTGAGTCGTGGGGCCTGTATGGCTACACCTTC.

There are a few counts of this clone. V and J are TRBV7-2 and TRBJ2-2; unclear D gene. The ends were cut back, 4 bases at V and 6 bases at J, with 9 bases in the middle. CDR1 is SGHTA and CDR2 is FQGNSA in the germline V gene. This CDR3 has 13 amino acids. The CDR3 spells CASSSPLPGELFF. DNA of the CDR3: TGTGCCAGCAGCTCCCCCCTCCCCGGGGAGCTGTTTTTT.

This chain connects TRBV30 to TRBJ1-1; D call uncertain. Germline V gene lookup returns CDR1 GTSNPN and CDR2 SVGIG (reference sequence). The CDR3 is made up of 13 amino acids. V lost 0 bases and J 3 bases, leaving 8 bases between the germline ends. The CDR3 loop reads CAWSVRGDTEAFF. The CDR3 DNA reads as TGTGCCTGGAGTGTACGCGGGGACACTGAAGCTTTCTTT.

The chain has TRBV3-1 (or the pseudogene TRBV3-2) and TRBJ2-5; D is unresolved. V was shortened by 3 bases and J by 4 bases, with 3 bases between the two germline ends. The CDR3 runs 11 residues. Germline V gives CDR1 LGHDT, CDR2 YNNKEL (reference sequence). CDR3 coding DNA: TGTGCCAGCAGCCACGGAGAGACCCAGTACTTC. Its protein is CASSHGETQYF.

This clone was counted between two and nine times. V usage is TRBV2 and J usage is TRBJ1-1; perhaps TRBD1 as D (5 bases). Germline lookup yields CDR1 SNHLY and CDR2 FYNNEI. CDR3 length equals 14 residues. V dropped 6 bases and J dropped 5 bases, with 16 bases sitting between them. CDR3 in DNA: TGTGCCAGCAGAAGGGACTCTCCTGTTACTGAAGCTTTCTTT. Its protein is CASRRDSPVTEAFF.

This clone was recorded only once. The chain employs TRBV10-3 and TRBJ2-1; no reliable D call. The length of the CDR3 is 13 residues. From germline, CDR1 is ENHRY and CDR2 SYGVKD. V shed 0 bases and J shed 3 bases, with 3 bases lying between them. CDR3 region: CAISESIYNEQFF. The DNA of the CDR3 is TGTGCCATCAGTGAGTCCATCTACAATGAGCAGTTCTTC.

This clone was seen a single time. The chain recombines TRBV19 with TRBJ1-2; D call uncertain. Germline CDR1 reads LNHDA; CDR2 reads SQIVND (reference sequence). The V and J ends lost 4 bases and 2 bases respectively, with 8 bases between them. The CDR3 consists of 13 residues. Here the CDR3 DNA reads TGTGCCAGTAGTAGCCGGGAAAACTATGGCTACACCTTC. This sequence encodes CASSSRENYGYTF.

This chain uses TRBV13 with TRBJ2-6; 7 positions agree with TRBD2. Unmatched junction bases numbered 10, after V lost 7 bases and J lost 4 bases. There are 16 residues in the CDR3. Germline-derived CDR1 and CDR2 are PRHDT and FYEKMQ (reference sequence). The CDR3, as DNA: TGTGCCAGCAACTATCGGGGGAGGGCCGGGGCCAACGTCCTGACTTTC. Translation gives CASNYRGRAGANVLTF.

The chain is built from TRBV5-4 and TRBJ2-5; 13 bases agree with TRBD2. The germline gives CDR1 SGHNT, CDR2 YYREEE (reference sequence). V was pared by 4 bases and J by 5 bases, with 2 bases of the junction left unmatched. The CDR3 is 14 amino acids. CDR3 loop: CASSAGLAGETQYF. CDR3 DNA sequence: TGTGCCAGCAGCGCGGGACTAGCGGGGGAGACCCAGTACTTC.

V is TRBV7-2 and J is TRBJ2-3; 10 bases are shared with TRBD1. This CDR3 region has 15 residues. Germline V gene lookup returns CDR1 SGHTA and CDR2 FQGNSA. V trimming: 3 bases; J trimming: 6 bases; junction bases outside the gene matches: 6. CDR3 DNA sequence: TGTGCCAGCAGCTTGGGGACAGGGGAGGTTGATACGCAGTATTTT. Encoded protein: CASSLGTGEVDTQYF.

Ten or more counts support this clone. In nucleotides, the CDR3 is TGTGCCAGCTCACCGGCCGGGACTTTTAGATCGGATGTCGGGCAGTACTTC. Encoded protein: CASSPAGTFRSDVGQYF. The chain uses TRBV18 and TRBJ2-7, with D tentatively TRBD2 (6 bases). The CDR3 has 17 residues. Germline V lookup: CDR1 KGHSH, CDR2 LQKENI. Trimming removed 3 bases from V and 9 bases from J, with 27 bases in between.